The 23 T cell receptor beta chains given below trace back to one sample, sequenced in a study of blood T cell repertoires in COVID-19. Produced via immunoSEQ multiplex PCR; TCRdb's table is partial and in-frame only. The sample has 300,000 to 400,000 clones; more than 75% are singletons. Input material: peripheral blood. Every receptor here comes from a woman between 50 and 59 years old with active or convalescent COVID-19.

As to this clone: It is unclear where the CDR3 begins or ends on the DNA, so no DNA is shown, and the CDR3 is as TCRdb lists it. This chain uses TRBV21-1 with TRBJ2-3; the table's D gene call, TRBD2, was not cross checked with the DNA. TRBV21-1 is an annotated pseudogene. The CDR3 extends over 17 residues, inclusive of both ends. CDR3 sequence: CASSPLWAGGIGDTQYF.

This clone occurred once. The sample has other DNA sequences that encode this CDR3 too. The chain has TRBV18 and TRBJ2-7; D may be TRBD1 (6 bases). The germline CDR1 and CDR2 sequences are KGHSH and LQKENI. V was clipped by 2 bases and J by 3 bases, with 11 bases between them. The CDR3 has 14 amino acids. For the CDR3, the DNA is TGTGCCAGCTCACCAGGCACAGGGAACTACGAGCAGTACTTC. It is translated as CASSPGTGNYEQYF.

The chain carries TRBV19 and TRBJ1-2, with a tentative D call TRBD1 (6 bases). The V gene lost 6 bases and the J gene lost 2 bases, with 13 bases spanning the gap. Germline loops: CDR1 LNHDA, CDR2 SQIVND (reference sequence). The CDR3 spans 14 residues. CDR3 DNA sequence: TGTGCCAGTAGCAACGCCGGACAGAACTATGGCTACACCTTC. The encoded protein is CASSNAGQNYGYTF.

The chain carries TRBV28 and TRBJ2-1, with a weak D call TRBD2 (5 bases). Germline assignment: CDR1 MDHEN and CDR2 SYDVKM. Trimming took off 7 bases at V and 1 base at J, with 17 bases between the two ends. There are 16 residues in the CDR3. The CDR3 DNA follows: TGTGCCAGCACGCCAGGACTGAAAGGATCCTACAATGAGCAGTTCTTC. This translates into CASTPGLKGSYNEQFF.

Of note for this clone: Other DNA variants within this sample encode the same CDR3. The V call is TRBV7-2, the J call TRBJ2-1; TRBD2 aligns across 9 bases. The trim removed 3 bases at V and 3 bases at J, leaving 0 bases unmatched. The CDR3 covers 14 residues. CDR1 and CDR2 (germline): SGHTA, FQGNSA. This chain's CDR3 is CASSLTSGYNEQFF. The CDR3 DNA reads as TGTGCCAGCAGCTTGACTAGCGGCTACAATGAGCAGTTCTTC.

Regarding this clone: The sample contains more than one DNA sequence encoding this CDR3. The chain couples TRBV5-1 to TRBJ2-7; 11 bases are shared with TRBD2. This CDR3 spans 14 amino acids. Trimming cost V 4 bases and J 3 bases; bases outside gene matches: 3. Germline-derived CDR1 and CDR2 are SGHRS and YFSETQ. The CDR3, as DNA: TGCGCCAGCAGCGCCGGGACTAGCGGCTACGAGCAGTACTTC. Amino acids: CASSAGTSGYEQYF.

V usage is TRBV19 and J usage is TRBJ2-7; 7 nucleotides match TRBD1. This CDR3 has 15 residues. V lost 1 base, J lost 2 bases, and 5 bases stayed unmatched. Germline V gene sequence: CDR1 LNHDA, CDR2 SQIVND (reference sequence). The CDR3 nucleotides read TGTGCCAGTAGTATAGCGGGGACAGATACCTACGAGCAGTACTTC. Amino acid sequence: CASSIAGTDTYEQYF.

This chain joins TRBV9 and TRBJ1-4; no clear D. The germline gives CDR1 SGDLS, CDR2 YYNGEE. This CDR3 has 14 residues. Between the trimmed V and J ends, which lost 2 bases and 6 bases, there was a span of 11 bases. The CDR3 here is CASSVEVGDEKLFF. The CDR3 nucleotides read TGTGCCAGCAGCGTGGAGGTTGGGGATGAAAAACTGTTTTTT.

This chain uses TRBV6-2 or TRBV6-3 with TRBJ2-7; TRBD1 matches 7 bases. Trimming took 6 bases from V and 6 from J; bases not matched to a gene: 8. Germline V gives CDR1 MNHEY, CDR2 SVGEGT. This CDR3 region has 13 residues. CDR3 coding DNA: TGTGCCAGCAGCCCCGGGACAGCATTCGAGCAGTACTTC. Protein sequence: CASSPGTAFEQYF.

The chain links TRBV7-2 to TRBJ2-1, with TRBD2 matching over 8 bases. Trimming at V came to 1 base and at J to 9 bases, leaving 5 bases not matched to a gene. Germline V gives CDR1 SGHTA, CDR2 FQGNSA. The CDR3 has 14 amino acids. The CDR3 bases are TGTGCCAGCAGCTTAGAGGTAGCGGGGCCTGAGCAGTTCTTC. Translation gives CASSLEVAGPEQFF.

The chain uses TRBV9 and TRBJ1-1; D ambiguous. V lost 7 bases and J 3 bases, leaving 10 bases between the germline ends. This CDR3 comprises 12 residues. The V gene's germline CDR1 is SGDLS and CDR2 YYNGEE. This chain's CDR3 is CASGRSYTEAFF. CDR3 nucleotides: TGTGCCAGCGGCAGGTCCTACACTGAAGCTTTCTTT. The full variable domain, in which reference TRBV9 and TRBJ1-1 provide the parts outside the CDR3, is DSGVTQTPKHLITATGQRVTLRCSPRSGDLSVYWYQQSLDQGLQFLIQYYNGEERAKGNILERFSAQQFPDLHSELNLSSLELGDSALYFCASGRSYTEAFFGQGTRLTVV.

This chain joins TRBV18 and TRBJ1-1; TRBD1 agrees at 8 bases. The CDR3 consists of 13 residues. CDR1 is KGHSH and CDR2 is LQKENI in the germline V gene. V was clipped by 6 bases and J by 7 bases; unmatched bases: 7. CDR3 nucleotides: TGTGCCAGCTCGCCGGACAGGGCGAATGAAGCTTTCTTT. It encodes CASSPDRANEAFF. The entire variable domain, with the rest obtained from reference TRBV18 and TRBJ1-1, is as follows: NAGVMQNPRHLVRRRGQEARLRCSPMKGHSHVYWYRQLPEEGLKFMVYLQKENIIDESGMPKERFSAEFPKEGPSILRIQQVVRGDSAAYFCASSPDRANEAFFGQGTRLTVV.

The chain carries TRBV7-2 and TRBJ1-2, with 7 positions matching TRBD1. Germline CDR1 reads SGHTA; CDR2 reads FQGNSA. This CDR3 spans 17 amino acids. Trimming cost V 0 bases and J 6 bases; bases outside gene matches: 13. The CDR3 region is CASSLATAVGQGDGYTF. In DNA, the CDR3 is TGTGCCAGCAGCTTAGCTACGGCAGTGGGTCAGGGGGATGGCTACACCTTC. Complete variable domain (other parts from reference TRBV7-2 and TRBJ1-2): GAGVSQSPSNKVTEKGKDVELRCDPISGHTALYWYRQSLGQGLEFLIYFQGNSAPDKSGLPSDRFSAERTGGSVSTLTIQRTQQEDSAVYLCASSLATAVGQGDGYTFGSGTRLTVV.

This chain connects TRBV19 to TRBJ1-5, with D perhaps TRBD1 (5 bases). Germline assignment: CDR1 LNHDA and CDR2 SQIVND (reference sequence). The V gene lost 4 bases and the J gene lost 5 bases, with 15 bases spanning the gap. The CDR3 covers 15 residues. The CDR3 nucleotides are TGTGCCAGTAGTAAGGCCGGGGGGTCGCATCAGCCCCAGCATTTT. It yields the protein CASSKAGGSHQPQHF.

This chain uses TRBV9 with TRBJ2-3; 7 nucleotides line up with TRBD1. From germline, CDR1 is SGDLS and CDR2 YYNGEE. V shed 4 bases and J 5 bases; nucleotides not matched to a gene: 4. This CDR3 comprises 13 residues. The CDR3 loop is CASSPDRRDTQYF. The CDR3 DNA reads as TGTGCCAGCAGCCCGGACAGGCGAGATACGCAGTATTTT.

The chain combines TRBV11-2 with TRBJ1-6; D is possibly TRBD1 (5 bases). CDR3 size: 16 residues. Germline lookup yields CDR1 SGHAT and CDR2 FQNNGV. V lost 3 bases to trimming and J lost 9 bases, with 18 bases between them. CDR3 loop: CASSFDSRAIVSPLHF. The CDR3 nucleotides read TGTGCCAGCAGCTTCGACAGCCGGGCTATAGTTTCACCCCTCCACTTT.

V and J are TRBV5-4 and TRBJ2-7; D possibly corresponds to TRBD1 (7 bases). The CDR3 contains 15 residues. V lost 2 bases and J 4 bases, leaving 16 bases between the germline ends. Germline assignment: CDR1 SGHNT and CDR2 YYREEE (reference sequence). The CDR3 DNA follows: TGTGCCAGCAGCTTAACCCCAGGGGGGATATACGAGCAGTACTTC. This codes for CASSLTPGGIYEQYF.

The chain uses TRBV30 and TRBJ1-3, with D unresolved. The CDR3 is 15 amino acids. V lost 2 bases, J lost 0 bases, and 11 bases lay in between. In germline, CDR1 is GTSNPN, CDR2 SVGIG (reference sequence). In DNA form, the CDR3 reads TGTGCCTGGAGTATAGTGTTCGACTCTGGAAACACCATATATTTT. It is translated as CAWSIVFDSGNTIYF.

This clone was counted a single time. The V and J genes are TRBV7-9 and TRBJ1-5, with 7 positions matching TRBD1. Unmatched junction bases numbered 8, after V lost 5 bases and J lost 1 base. The CDR3 covers 16 residues. The germline gives CDR1 SEHNR, CDR2 FQNEAQ (reference sequence). The CDR3 protein is CASSRGQVGSNQPQHF. The CDR3 nucleotides read TGTGCCAGCAGCCGAGGACAGGTCGGGAGCAATCAGCCCCAGCATTTT.

This clone was recorded only once. V gene TRBV5-1 combines with J gene TRBJ2-3; 8 nucleotides line up with TRBD2. The germline CDR1 and CDR2 sequences are SGHRS and YFSETQ. The CDR3 runs 15 residues. The junction had 10 bases not matched to a gene; V was cut back by 5 bases and J by 5 bases. The chain's CDR3 is CASRTSGGREDTQYF. The CDR3 nucleotides read TGCGCCAGCAGAACTAGCGGAGGACGGGAAGATACGCAGTATTTT.

The chain joins TRBV7-9 to TRBJ1-1, with D unclear. CDR1 SEHNR and CDR2 FQNEAQ come from the germline V gene (reference sequence). CDR3 size: 15 residues. Trimming shortened V by 1 base and J by 2 bases, and 11 bases separated the two germline ends. The CDR3 reads CASSLGGGRNTEAFF. CDR3 sequence (DNA): TGTGCCAGCAGCTTAGGTGGAGGGAGAAACACTGAAGCTTTCTTT.

CDR3 region: CASSEGQGLSSQHF. CDR3 DNA sequence: TGTGCCAGCAGTGAAGGTCAGGGGCTGTCGTCCCAGCATTTT. V gene TRBV2 combines with J gene TRBJ1-5, with a possible D match to TRBD1 (6 bases). Trimming shortened V by 1 base and J by 11 bases, and 15 bases separated the two germline ends. Germline V lookup: CDR1 SNHLY, CDR2 FYNNEI. The CDR3 totals 14 residues.

This rearrangement joins TRBV7-8 to TRBJ2-2, with D possibly being TRBD1 (5 bases). The germline CDR1 and CDR2 sequences are SGHVS and FQNEAQ. CDR3 size: 18 residues. Trimming stripped 0 bases from V and 0 bases from J, with 14 bases between. CDR3 sequence reads: CASSLADGAHPNTGELFF. The CDR3 DNA follows: TGTGCCAGCAGCTTAGCGGATGGGGCGCATCCGAACACCGGGGAGCTGTTTTTT.